These 3 T cell receptor beta chains came from one sample sequenced in a study of blood T cell repertoires in COVID-19. Measured with immunoSEQ multiplex PCR; TCRdb has only the in-frame clones, and not every one. Among 200,000 to 250,000 clones listed, less than 90% were seen once. The sequencing sample was made of peripheral blood. The source is a woman aged 45-65 years with acute or convalescent COVID-19.

The rearrangement joins TRBV24-1 to TRBJ1-1, with 7 positions matching TRBD1. Per germline, CDR1 KGHDR and CDR2 SFDVKD. The CDR3 length is 14 residues. Trimming cost V 3 bases and J 4 bases; bases outside gene matches: 4. The chain's CDR3 is CATSDATGATEAFF. The CDR3, as DNA: TGTGCCACCAGTGATGCAACAGGGGCCACTGAAGCTTTCTTT.

This clone was detected once. The rearrangement links TRBV23-1 to TRBJ2-7, with a tentative D call TRBD1 (6 bases). TRBV23-1 qualifies as an ORF whose function is uncertain. The CDR3 length is 13 residues. V gave up 6 bases and J gave up 2 bases, with 11 bases separating them. CDR3 nucleotide sequence: TGCGCCAGCAGAACAGGGTCCCCCTACGAGCAGTACTTC. Its translation: CASRTGSPYEQYF.

This clone was found many times. The chain recombines TRBV10-2 with TRBJ2-7; 8 nucleotides match TRBD2. The CDR3 covers 15 residues. V shed 8 bases and J 3 bases; nucleotides not matched to a gene: 12. CDR1 WSHSY and CDR2 SAAADI come from the germline V gene. This chain's CDR3 is CASGPKQAGVYEQYF. The CDR3 region has the DNA TGCGCCAGCGGACCCAAACAAGCGGGAGTCTACGAGCAGTACTTC.